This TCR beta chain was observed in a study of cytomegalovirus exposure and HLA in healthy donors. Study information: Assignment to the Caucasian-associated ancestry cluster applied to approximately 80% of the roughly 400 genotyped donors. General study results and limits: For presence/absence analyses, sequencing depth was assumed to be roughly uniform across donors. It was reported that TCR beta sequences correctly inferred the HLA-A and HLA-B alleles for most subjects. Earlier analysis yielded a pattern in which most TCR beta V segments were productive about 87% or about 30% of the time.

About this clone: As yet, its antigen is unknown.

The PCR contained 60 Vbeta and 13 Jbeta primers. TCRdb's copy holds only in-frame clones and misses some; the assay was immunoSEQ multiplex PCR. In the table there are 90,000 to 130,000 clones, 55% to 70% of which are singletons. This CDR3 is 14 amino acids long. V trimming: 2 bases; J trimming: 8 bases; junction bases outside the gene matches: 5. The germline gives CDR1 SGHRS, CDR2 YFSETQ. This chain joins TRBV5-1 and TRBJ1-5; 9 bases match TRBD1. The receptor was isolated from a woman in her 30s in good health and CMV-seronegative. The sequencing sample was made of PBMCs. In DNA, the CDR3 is TGCGCCAGCAGCTTAGGAGGACAGGGGAAGCCCCAGCATTTT. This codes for CASSLGGQGKPQHF. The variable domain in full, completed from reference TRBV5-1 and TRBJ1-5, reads KAGVTQTPRYLIKTRGQQVTLSCSPISGHRSVSWYQQTPGQGLQFLFEYFSETQRNKGNFPGRFSGRQFSNSRSEMNVSTLELGDSALYLCASSLGGQGKPQHFGDGTRLSIL.